Listed below are T cell receptor beta chains from one sample, sequenced in a study of cytomegalovirus exposure and HLA in healthy donors. The assay was immunoSEQ multiplex PCR, and TCRdb's table has in-frame clones only and misses some. Of around 130,000 clones listed, just under 85% were seen once; the top ten hold approximately 2.8%. The sample was PBMCs. The receptor source for this set is a boy younger than 10 in good health and CMV-seronegative. CDR3s include the opening cysteine and the closing phenylalanine or tryptophan. A D gene is named only where the DNA matches it firmly. Clone size appears in some rows only: once, few, many, or a class for an expanded clone.

>NA|TRBJ1-2|17|TRBD1|TRBV18
TGTGCCAGCTCACCACTCCGGGGACAGGTGATTAACTATGGCTACACCTTC
CASSPLRGQVINYGYTF
>few|TRBJ1-1|15|NA|TRBV6-1
TGTGCCAGCAGCCCCGGAGGGGACTGGAACACTGAAGCTTTCTTT
CASSPGGDWNTEAFF
>NA|TRBJ1-2|12|TRBD1|TRBV2
TGTGCCAGCAGGTGGGACAGGAATGGCTACACCTTC
CASRWDRNGYTF
>NA|TRBJ2-1|15|NA|TRBV4-3
TGCGCCAGCAGCCAACAGGTTAGCTCCTACAATGAGCAGTTCTTC
CASSQQVSSYNEQFF
>NA|TRBJ1-1|16|TRBD1|TRBV6-1
TGTGCCAGCAGTGTAATACCGGGACAGGTGAACACTGAAGCTTTCTTT
CASSVIPGQVNTEAFF
>NA|TRBJ1-2|15|NA|TRBV28
TGTGCCAGCACCCGAACCCGGGGAAGAAACTATGGCTACACCTTC
CASTRTRGRNYGYTF
>few|TRBJ1-5|15|NA|TRBV19
TGTGCCAGTAGTATATGGGGGGGAATGGGCCAGCCCCAGCATTTT
CASSIWGGMGQPQHF
>once|TRBJ1-2|13|NA|TRBV7-3
TGTGCCAGCAGCTTAACAGGGGAAGGGGGCTACACCTTC
CASSLTGEGGYTF
>few|TRBJ1-6|15|TRBD1|TRBV2
TGTGCCAGCAGGGTTAAAGGACAGGATAATTCACCCCTCCACTTT
CASRVKGQDNSPLHF
>few|TRBJ2-1|17|NA|TRBV10-1
TGCGCCAGCAGCAAGCACTTGCGGTTATCGGCTAGCAATGAGCAGTTCTTC
CASSKHLRLSASNEQFF
>medium-sized|TRBJ2-7|16|TRBD1|TRBV6-6
TGTGCCAGCAGTTACTCTGGGACAGGGTCTCACTACGAGCAGTACTTC
CASSYSGTGSHYEQYF
>NA|TRBJ1-1|14|NA|TRBV18
TGTGCCAGCTCACCACAGGGGAGGTACACTGAAGCTTTCTTT
CASSPQGRYTEAFF
>NA|TRBJ1-2|14|NA|TRBV5-1
TGCGCCAGCCGGACCGATTCCGCGGGGTATGGCTACACCTTC
CASRTDSAGYGYTF
>once|TRBJ2-1|11|NA|TRBV7-9
TGTGCCAGCACCATAGAGGGTGAGCAGTTCTTC
CASTIEGEQFF
>NA|TRBJ1-4|14|TRBD1|TRBV19
TGTGCCAGTAGTACAGGACAGGGTAATGAAAAACTGTTTTTT
CASSTGQGNEKLFF
>NA|TRBJ2-2|15|NA|TRBV6-4
TGTGCCAGCAGTGACTCAGCGGCGAACACCGGGGAGCTGTTTTTT
CASSDSAANTGELFF
>NA|TRBJ1-1|10|NA|TRBV20-1
TGCAGTGCTCTCGGGGCTGAAGCTTTCTTT
CSALGAEAFF
>NA|TRBJ1-1|13|NA|TRBV6-5
TGTGCCAGCAGTTACAGGGGCTTGAGTCGCGGTTTCTTT
CASSYRGLSRGFF
>NA|TRBJ2-4|13|NA|TRBV30
TGTGCCTGGAGTGTCTCGGAGGGAAACATTCAGTACTTC
CAWSVSEGNIQYF
>few|TRBJ2-1|15|TRBD1|TRBV19
TGTGCCAGTAGTGCGGCCGGGACAGGATTAGGTGAGCAGTTCTTC
CASSAAGTGLGEQFF
>NA|TRBJ2-3|17|TRBD2|TRBV14
TGTGCCAGCAGCCACTTAGCGGGCCTCGGGGGGACAGATACGCAGTATTTT
CASSHLAGLGGTDTQYF
>NA|TRBJ1-5|14|TRBD1|TRBV10-3
TGTGCCATCAGTACCGGACAGGGAGGGCAGCCCCAGCATTTT
CAISTGQGGQPQHF
>NA|TRBJ1-2|15|NA|TRBV19
TGTGCCAGTAGTCTCGGTGTACCAAGCTTTTATGGCTACACCTTC
CASSLGVPSFYGYTF